The clone carrying this T cell receptor beta chain is a singleton in its sample. Its antigen remains unknown. V gave up 6 bases and J gave up 3 bases, with 12 bases separating them. This CDR3 region has 14 residues. Germline loops: CDR1 MDHEN, CDR2 SYDVKM. These data originate in a study of T cell responses to AZD1222 COVID-19 vaccine. Sequencing used immunoSEQ multiplex PCR; TCRdb keeps in-frame clones, though not all of them. This table has about 150,000 clones, about 90% appearing once. General study findings and limits: At 160-218 and 743-854, vaccine-associated CD4 TCRs were dominant, and they spanned spike.

V gene TRBV28 combines with J gene TRBJ1-5; TRBD1 might be the D (5 bases). This sequence originates from an adult who received the AZD1222 COVID-19 vaccine. Sample: peripheral blood, taken 28 days after the second AZD1222 dose. CDR3 coding DNA: TGTGCCAGCAGATCGGCAGGGAACAATCAGCCCCAGCATTTT. This translates into CASRSAGNNQPQHF.